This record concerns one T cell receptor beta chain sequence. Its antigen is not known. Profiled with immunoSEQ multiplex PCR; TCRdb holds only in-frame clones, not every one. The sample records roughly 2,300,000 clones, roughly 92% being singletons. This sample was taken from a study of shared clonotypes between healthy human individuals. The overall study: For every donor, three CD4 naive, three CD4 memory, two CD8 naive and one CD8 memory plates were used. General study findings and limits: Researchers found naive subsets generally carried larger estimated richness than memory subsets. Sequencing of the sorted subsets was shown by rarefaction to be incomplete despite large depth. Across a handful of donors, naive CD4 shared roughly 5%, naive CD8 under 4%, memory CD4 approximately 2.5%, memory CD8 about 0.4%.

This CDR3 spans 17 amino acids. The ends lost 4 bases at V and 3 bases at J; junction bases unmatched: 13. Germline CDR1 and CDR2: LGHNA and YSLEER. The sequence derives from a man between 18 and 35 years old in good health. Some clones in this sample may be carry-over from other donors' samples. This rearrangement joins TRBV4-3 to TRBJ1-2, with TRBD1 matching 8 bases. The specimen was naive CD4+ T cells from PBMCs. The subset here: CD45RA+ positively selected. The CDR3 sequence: CASSPIVGQGKDYGYTF. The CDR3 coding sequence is TGCGCCAGCAGCCCCATAGTAGGACAGGGTAAGGACTATGGCTACACCTTC.